This T cell receptor beta chain was documented in a study of beta chain features in type 1 diabetes. General observations from the study: TCRB CDR3s were moderately but significantly shorter in Type 1 diabetes patients in all four CD4+ subsets. Among patients, naive, central memory and Treg TCRB repertoires appeared more similar than among healthy donors. Using cDNA template may skew counts toward highly expressing activated cells.

This clone was seen a handful of times. Antigen: not known. Via the markers CD45RO/CCR7/CD25/CD127/CD95/CD27, stem cell-like memory, regulatory, central memory and naive CD4+ cells were sorted. Germline CDR1 reads LNHNV; CDR2 reads YYDKDF (reference sequence). The V end lost 3 bases, the J end lost 2 bases, and 11 bases lay between the germline ends. The CDR3 runs 16 residues. Reverse transcribing all isolated RNA meant expressed TCRB transcripts were sequenced. Mean read depth for naive, central memory and regulatory T cell samples was several million reads. Sequenced by immunoSEQ multiplex PCR; TCRdb stores in-frame clones only, minus some. The sample holds 640,000 or so clones, about 14% seen once.

The rearrangement joins TRBV15 to TRBJ1-6; TRBD1 is a possible D gene (6 bases). The clonotype was recovered from a man aged 18 to 30 with type 1 diabetes. The material sequenced was naive CD4+ T cells from blood. Here the CDR3 DNA reads TGTGCCACCAGCAGTAGGGGGGGCGCCTATAATTCACCCCTCCACTTT. It is translated as CATSSRGGAYNSPLHF.